The 13 T cell receptor beta chains in this list originate from one sample, sequenced in a study of STAT5B mutations in CD4+ large granular lymphocyte leukemia. Measured with immunoSEQ multiplex PCR; TCRdb has only the in-frame clones, and not every one. Among 23,000 or so clones listed, roughly 76% were seen once. Sequenced: CD4+ T cells from blood buffy coats. All receptors derive from a human donor in good health.

This clone was seen a few times. V is TRBV11-2 and J is TRBJ1-4, with a tentative D call TRBD1 (5 bases). Trimming pared 4 bases from V and 6 bases from J, leaving 12 bases between. Germline lookup yields CDR1 SGHAT and CDR2 FQNNGV. The CDR3 has 14 residues. CDR3 protein: CASSYPGGDEKLFF. The CDR3 nucleotides read TGTGCCAGCAGCTACCCGGGGGGAGATGAAAAACTGTTTTTT.

This clone occurred a few times. At the DNA level, this CDR3 is encoded by other sequences in the same sample as well. This rearrangement joins TRBV19 to TRBJ1-5; the match to TRBD1 covers 9 bases. CDR1 is LNHDA and CDR2 is SQIVND in the germline V gene (reference sequence). V lost 4 bases, J lost 4 bases, and 5 bases stayed unmatched. CDR3 length: 15 residues. The DNA of the CDR3 is TGTGCCAGTAGTACCAAGACAGGGGGGAATCAGCCCCAGCATTTT. Translation gives CASSTKTGGNQPQHF.

The J gene is TRBJ2-7, the V gene TRBV28, with D possibly called TRBD1 or TRBD2 (5 bases each). Germline V gene data show CDR1 as MDHEN and CDR2 as SYDVKM. The length of the CDR3 is 14 residues. V was clipped by 3 bases and J by 4 bases, with 13 bases between them. The CDR3 here is CASSFGVGGYEQYF. The CDR3 DNA reads as TGTGCCAGCAGTTTTGGGGTTGGGGGTTACGAGCAGTACTTC.

The gene calls are TRBV30 and TRBJ1-4, with TRBD1 matching over 8 bases. This CDR3 region has 17 residues. The V gene end was trimmed by 0 bases and the J gene end by 3 bases; junction bases not matched to a gene: 9. The germline V gene has CDR1 GTSNPN and CDR2 SVGIG (reference sequence). The CDR3: CAWSVRGQGAANEKLFF. CDR3 coding DNA: TGTGCCTGGAGTGTACGAGGGCAGGGGGCGGCTAATGAAAAACTGTTTTTT.

The chain combines TRBV19 with TRBJ2-1, with 8 bases identical to TRBD2. Germline V lookup: CDR1 LNHDA, CDR2 SQIVND (reference sequence). V was clipped by 4 bases and J by 6 bases; unmatched bases: 8. The CDR3 extends over 15 amino acids. The CDR3 region has the DNA TGTGCCAGTAGTAGCTCTCGCGGGAGGACCAATGAGCAGTTCTTC. It yields the protein CASSSSRGRTNEQFF. Complete variable domain (other parts from reference TRBV19 and TRBJ2-1): DGGITQSPKYLFRKEGQNVTLSCEQNLNHDAMYWYRQDPGQGLRLIYYSQIVNDFQKGDIAEGYSVSREKKESFPLTVTSAQKNPTAFYLCASSSSRGRTNEQFFGPGTRLTVL.

V gene TRBV30 combines with J gene TRBJ2-7, with 8 bases matching TRBD1. V was clipped by 3 bases and J by 1 base; unmatched bases: 5. The CDR3 has 14 amino acids. Germline CDR1 and CDR2: GTSNPN and SVGIG (reference sequence). The CDR3 DNA follows: TGTGCCTGGAGAACCGGGACAGGTTCCTACGAGCAGTACTTC. This encodes CAWRTGTGSYEQYF.

The V and J genes are TRBV4-2 and TRBJ2-1, with 11 bases aligning to TRBD2. The V segment lost 4 bases and the J segment 6 bases; nucleotides outside the gene matches: 5. The germline V gene has CDR1 LGHNA and CDR2 YNFKEQ. There are 15 residues in the CDR3. As DNA, the CDR3 is TGTGCCAGCAGCCCGGGACTAGCGGAATCCAATGAGCAGTTCTTC. Protein product: CASSPGLAESNEQFF.

V and J are TRBV19 and TRBJ2-3, with 8 bases identical to TRBD2. The CDR3 consists of 13 residues. Germline V CDR1 and CDR2: LNHDA, SQIVND (reference sequence). The trim removed 9 bases at V and 1 base at J, leaving 3 bases unmatched. Here the CDR3 reads CASQTSGTDTQYF. CDR3 nucleotide sequence: TGTGCCAGCCAGACTAGCGGCACAGATACGCAGTATTTT.

The J gene is TRBJ2-7, the V gene TRBV11-3; TRBD2 aligns across 10 bases. Germline V CDR1 and CDR2: SGHNT, YENEEA. CDR3 length: 15 residues. V shed 5 bases, J shed 4 bases, and the junction held 8 bases outside the gene matches. The CDR3 coding sequence is TGTGCCAGCAGCACTCCTAGCGGGAGACTATACGAGCAGTACTTC. It encodes CASSTPSGRLYEQYF.

Regarding this clone: The germline gene is not matched at one end of the junction; a read error may be the cause. This chain connects TRBV19 to TRBJ2-4; 12 positions agree with TRBD2. The CDR3 is made up of 17 amino acids. Looked up from germline, CDR1 is LNHDA and CDR2 is SQIVND (reference sequence). The CDR3 sequence: CASTIASSGRAKNIQYF. Here the CDR3 DNA reads TGTGCCAGTACCATAGCCTCTAGCGGGAGGGCCAAGAACATTCAGTACTTC.

The gene calls are TRBV10-1 and TRBJ2-7, with 7 nucleotides matching TRBD2. CDR1 and CDR2 from the germline V gene are WNHNN and SYGVQD (reference sequence). CDR3 length: 13 amino acids. The ends lost 6 bases at V and 2 bases at J; junction bases unmatched: 4. The CDR3 nucleotides are TGCGCCAGCAGCTCTAGCGGTCCCTACGAGCAGTACTTC. Amino acid sequence: CASSSSGPYEQYF.

The chain joins TRBV19 to TRBJ2-3; 9 bases fit TRBD2. CDR3 length equals 16 residues. With V trimmed by 2 bases and J by 1 base, 4 bases remained unmatched. Germline values: CDR1 LNHDA, CDR2 SQIVND (reference sequence). In nucleotides, the CDR3 is TGTGCCAGTAGTATAATAGCGGGAGTGCGCACAGATACGCAGTATTTT. This translates into CASSIIAGVRTDTQYF.

This clone came up a few times. The chain is built from TRBV30 and TRBJ1-4; no clear D gene. The germline gives CDR1 GTSNPN, CDR2 SVGIG (reference sequence). CDR3 length equals 11 residues. Deletions cut 2 bases from V and 7 bases from J, with 5 bases between. The CDR3 nucleotides are TGTGCCTGGAGTATACGTGAAAAACTGTTTTTT. It is translated as CAWSIREKLFF.